Each of the 14 T cell receptor beta chains below was sequenced from the same sample in a study of T cells after yellow fever vaccination. Each CDR3 protein gets one entry after TCRdb re-called the 5' RACE reads with MiXCR. This table has approximately 90,000 distinct CDR3 sequences, about an eighth appearing once. The specimen was CD8+ T cells not binding an NS4B(214-222) dextramer, sorted from PBMCs, collected approximately 22 days after the first yellow fever vaccination. Source of these receptors: a man in his late teens or twenties who received the YFV17D yellow fever vaccine.

The gene calls are TRBV7-2 and TRBJ1-1; TRBD1 is a possible D gene (5 bases). With 2 bases removed from V and 1 base from J, the gap between germline ends came to 11 bases. The CDR3 is made up of 15 amino acids. Germline assignment: CDR1 SGHTA and CDR2 FQGNSA. The CDR3 DNA reads as TGTGCCAGCAGCTTAATTATCACAGGGAACACTGAAGCTTTCTTT. Residues: CASSLIITGNTEAFF.

The table lists this clonotype with a few counts. This rearrangement joins TRBV6-2 or TRBV6-3 to TRBJ2-5; D gene ambiguous. The CDR3 loop spans 13 amino acids. In germline, CDR1 is MNHEY, CDR2 SVGEGT. V was trimmed by 6 bases and J by 1 base, leaving 9 bases between them. CDR3 DNA sequence: TGTGCCAGCAGGGTAGACGGCCAAGAGACCCAGTACTTC. Translated: CASRVDGQETQYF.

This clonotype has only a few counts. This rearrangement joins TRBV29-1 to TRBJ1-2, with 8 nucleotides matching TRBD1. The CDR3 loop spans 13 amino acids. From germline, CDR1 is SQVTM and CDR2 ANQGSEA. The trim removed 7 bases at V and 4 bases at J, leaving 8 bases unmatched. CDR3 nucleotide sequence: TGCAGCGCCCGGACAGGGTTGTCCTATGGCTACACCTTC. The encoded protein is CSARTGLSYGYTF.

The CDR3 DNA follows: TGCGCCAGCAGCCAAGAGTACGCCAGGGCTGGAAACACCATATATTTT. Amino acid sequence: CASSQEYARAGNTIYF. The rearrangement uses TRBV4-1 and TRBJ1-3, with a weak D call TRBD1 (5 bases). The CDR3 runs 16 residues. The germline gives CDR1 MGHRA, CDR2 YSYEKL. The ends were cut back, 0 bases at V and 2 bases at J, with 11 bases in the middle.

The V call is TRBV4-1, the J call TRBJ1-2; 8 nucleotides align to TRBD1. Unmatched junction bases numbered 7, after V lost 2 bases and J lost 2 bases. Per germline, CDR1 MGHRA and CDR2 YSYEKL. This CDR3 is 16 amino acids long. CDR3 region: CASSQWTGPFNYGYTF. For the CDR3, the DNA is TGCGCCAGCAGCCAATGGACAGGGCCTTTCAACTATGGCTACACCTTC.

The rearrangement links TRBV4-2 to TRBJ2-1, with a possible D match to TRBD1 (6 bases). With 6 bases removed from V and 0 bases from J, the gap between germline ends came to 21 bases. Germline V gene data show CDR1 as LGHNA and CDR2 as YNFKEQ. This CDR3 region has 18 residues. CDR3 sequence: CASRAGTHDLSSYNEQFF. The CDR3 region has the DNA TGTGCCAGCAGAGCCGGGACACACGACCTGAGCTCCTACAATGAGCAGTTCTTC.

This clonotype has just a few counts. CDR3 DNA: TGCGCCAGCACCCCCGGGACTACGAACACCGGGGAGCTGTTTTTT. Amino acids: CASTPGTTNTGELFF. This chain uses TRBV5-1 with TRBJ2-2, with TRBD2 identical over 7 bases. The CDR3 runs 15 residues. Germline V gene data show CDR1 as SGHRS and CDR2 as YFSETQ. V shed 6 bases and J 0 bases; nucleotides not matched to a gene: 5. The full variable domain, its missing parts supplied by reference TRBV5-1 and TRBJ2-2, is KAGVTQTPRYLIKTRGQQVTLSCSPISGHRSVSWYQQTPGQGLQFLFEYFSETQRNKGNFPGRFSGRQFSNSRSEMNVSTLELGDSALYLCASTPGTTNTGELFFGEGSRLTVL.

There are a few counts of this clonotype. The J gene is TRBJ2-7, the V gene TRBV4-1; 9 bases are shared with TRBD2. This CDR3 region has 17 residues. CDR1 is MGHRA and CDR2 is YSYEKL in the germline V gene. The V segment lost 0 bases and the J segment 4 bases; nucleotides outside the gene matches: 10. As DNA, the CDR3 is TGCGCCAGCAGCCAAGACCTTAGTCCTAGCGGGGAATACGAGCAGTACTTC. The encoded protein is CASSQDLSPSGEYEQYF.

This clonotype has just a few counts. The chain combines TRBV7-2 with TRBJ2-7; the D gene could be TRBD1 or TRBD2 (5 bases each). The germline CDR1 and CDR2 sequences are SGHTA and FQGNSA. The CDR3 has 13 residues. V lost 7 bases and J lost 2, with 12 bases in between. The CDR3 DNA reads TGTGCCAGCACCCCGGGACCAGCCTACGAGCAGTACTTC. Translating gives CASTPGPAYEQYF.

This clonotype was counted only a few times. The rearrangement links TRBV20-1 to TRBJ2-7; D remains ambiguous. Germline CDR1 reads DFQATT; CDR2 reads SNEGSKA (reference sequence). CDR3 length: 13 amino acids. V was pared by 3 bases and J by 1 base, with 10 bases between. The CDR3 region has the DNA TGCAGTGCTAGTGGTACGGCGTCCTACGAGCAGTACGTC. Translating gives CSASGTASYEQYV.

This clonotype appeared a few times. The J gene is TRBJ1-1, the V gene TRBV28; 8 nucleotides align to TRBD1. The CDR3 covers 14 residues. CDR1 is MDHEN and CDR2 is SYDVKM in the germline V gene. The V and J ends lost 5 bases and 4 bases, in that order; junction bases with no gene match: 6. The CDR3 here is CASSPITGGTEAFF. DNA of the CDR3: TGTGCCAGCAGTCCCATAACAGGGGGCACTGAAGCTTTCTTT.

The chain couples TRBV15 to TRBJ2-2; D is possibly TRBD1 (5 bases). Germline-derived CDR1 and CDR2 are LNHNV and YYDKDF (reference sequence). The CDR3 has 17 amino acids. The V gene lost 0 bases and the J gene lost 7 bases, with 18 bases spanning the gap. The CDR3 spells CATSRDPQVRGDGELFF. CDR3 sequence (DNA): TGTGCCACCAGCAGAGACCCCCAAGTTAGGGGTGACGGGGAGCTGTTTTTT.

The chain links TRBV7-2 to TRBJ2-1; D might be TRBD2 (5 bases). Germline loops: CDR1 SGHTA, CDR2 FQGNSA. The V gene lost 0 bases and the J gene lost 2 bases, with 11 bases spanning the gap. This CDR3 has 16 amino acids. In nucleotides, the CDR3 is TGTGCCAGCAGCTTAGCTTCCATCGGGACCTACAATGAGCAGTTCTTC. The encoded protein is CASSLASIGTYNEQFF.

This clonotype has more than one count but fewer than ten. The V call is TRBV6-6, the J call TRBJ2-7, with TRBD1 as a possible D gene (5 bases). Trimming took 2 bases from V and 4 from J, leaving 6 bases between them. Germline lookup yields CDR1 MNHNY and CDR2 SVGAGI (reference sequence). This CDR3 contains 12 residues. CDR3 bases: TGTGCCAGCAGTTACGACAGATACGAGCAGTACTTC. Translated, it gives CASSYDRYEQYF.